One and the same sample provided the 6 T cell receptor beta chains below, sequenced in a study of regulatory T cells in long-lasting Graves disease. Time point given: newly diagnosed GD, antithyroid drugs for less than 3 months. RNA extracted from PBMCs served as the sequencing template. Investigators prepared the TCR beta libraries by applying iRepertoire HTBI primers and Arm-PCR of CDR3 regions. Each CDR3 protein gets one entry after TCRdb re-called the multiplex PCR reads with MiXCR. The table shows about 460,000 distinct CDR3 sequences, with 11% to 15% occurring only once. These same records also appear under a second study, on T cells in Graves' hyperthyroidism and ophthalmopathy.

This sample comprised peripheral blood mononuclear cells (PBMCs), obtained at new diagnosis, from a patient treated with antithyroid drugs. The receptors were gathered from a woman aged 45-59 years with Graves disease.

J is TRBJ2-2 and V is TRBV19; the D is unclear. V lost 6 bases and J 10 bases, leaving 21 bases between the germline ends. The CDR3 consists of 15 residues. The germline gives CDR1 LNHDA, CDR2 SQIVND (reference sequence). The CDR3 region has the DNA TGTGCCAGTAGATTCCTGGCATTTTCATCCGAGGAGCTGTTTTTT. This translates into CASRFLAFSSEELFF. The entire variable domain, with the rest obtained from reference TRBV19 and TRBJ2-2, is as follows: DGGITQSPKYLFRKEGQNVTLSCEQNLNHDAMYWYRQDPGQGLRLIYYSQIVNDFQKGDIAEGYSVSREKKESFPLTVTSAQKNPTAFYLCASRFLAFSSEELFFGEGSRLTVL.

As concerns this clonotype: A clone one base away is much larger, so this may be a read error. The chain recombines TRBV11-2 with TRBJ2-1; 8 bases align to TRBD2. V trimming: 3 bases; J trimming: 2 bases; junction bases outside the gene matches: 6. Germline values: CDR1 SGHAT, CDR2 FQNNGV. The CDR3 has 16 amino acids. The CDR3 region is CASSFGLAVPYNEQFF. The CDR3 nucleotides read TGTGCCAGCAGCTTTGGACTAGCCGTGCCCTACAATGAGCAGTTCTTC. Filled out from reference TRBV11-2 and TRBJ2-1, the complete variable domain reads EAGVAQSPRYKIIEKRQSVAFWCNPISGHATLYWYQQILGQGPKLLIQFQNNGVVDDSQLPKDRFSAERLKGVDSTLKIQPAKLEDSAVYLCASSFGLAVPYNEQFFGPGTRLTVL.

Ten or more counts support this clonotype. The V gene is TRBV12-3 or TRBV12-4, the J gene TRBJ1-1; 8 bases fit TRBD1. Trimming at V came to 7 bases and at J to 4 bases, leaving 8 bases not matched to a gene. The CDR3 consists of 14 residues. This CDR3 reads CASNKQGGVTEAFF. CDR3 nucleotides: TGTGCCAGCAACAAACAGGGGGGCGTCACTGAAGCTTTCTTT.

This clonotype was seen ten or more times. V usage is TRBV6-1 and J usage is TRBJ1-4; the match to TRBD1 covers 7 bases. The germline V gene encodes CDR1 MNHNS and CDR2 SASEGT. CDR3 size: 16 residues. V lost 6 bases and J lost 0; bases outside the gene matches: 7. The CDR3 region has the DNA TGTGCCAGCAGCCGGACAGGAAGCCCAACTAATGAAAAACTGTTTTTT. Protein product: CASSRTGSPTNEKLFF.

In regard to this clonotype: Without the conserved terminal phenylalanine or tryptophan, this CDR3 likely stems from a read error. The chain employs TRBV18 and TRBJ2-1; D is perhaps TRBD1 (5 bases). V was clipped by 6 bases and J by 4 bases, with 13 bases between them. The CDR3 consists of 14 residues. CDR1 and CDR2 (germline): KGHSH, LQKENI. CDR3 in amino acids: CASSREQDYNEQFS. CDR3 nucleotides: TGTGCCAGCTCTAGGGAACAGGATTACAATGAGCAGTTCTCC.

The rearrangement links TRBV20-1 to TRBJ1-5, with D uncertain. This CDR3 is 14 amino acids long. The V end lost 1 base, the J end lost 4 bases, and 11 bases lay between the germline ends. CDR1 and CDR2 from the germline V gene are DFQATT and SNEGSKA (reference sequence). CDR3 nucleotide sequence: TGCAGTGCTAGAGGGGTAGAAGGGAATCAGCCCCAGCATTTT. The encoded protein is CSARGVEGNQPQHF.